This is a list of T cell receptor beta chains from one sample in a study of blood T cell repertoires in COVID-19. Profiling relied on immunoSEQ multiplex PCR, and the TCRdb table lists in-frame clones only, not all of them. This table holds roughly 46,000 clones, under 85% found once. Sequencing input: peripheral blood. These receptors all stem from a man aged 55-75 years with active COVID-19. The CDR3 runs from the conserved cysteine through the conserved F or W.

CDR3aa: CASSPLGASMSYNEQFF
v_gene: TRBV18
j_gene: TRBJ2-1

CDR3aa: CASSQVTGTAGELFF
v_gene: TRBV4-2
j_gene: TRBJ2-2

CDR3aa: CASSLGLAGGITDTQYF
v_gene: TRBV7-2
j_gene: TRBJ2-3

CDR3aa: CATSSGHGNSGANVLTF
v_gene: TRBV15
j_gene: TRBJ2-6

CDR3aa: CASSPWGGESYGYTF
v_gene: TRBV3-1/TRBV3-2
j_gene: TRBJ1-2

CDR3aa: CASSSVRVAGQETQYF
v_gene: TRBV5-1
j_gene: TRBJ2-5

CDR3aa: CASRAGTDTQYF
v_gene: TRBV7-9
j_gene: TRBJ2-3

CDR3aa: CASRVLAVPGELFF
v_gene: TRBV2
j_gene: TRBJ2-2

CDR3aa: CASSPKTGGAVEAFF
v_gene: TRBV19
j_gene: TRBJ1-1

CDR3aa: CAISERGLGEDTQYF
v_gene: TRBV10-3
j_gene: TRBJ2-3

CDR3aa: CASSSPQGYNEQFF
v_gene: TRBV7-9
j_gene: TRBJ2-1

CDR3aa: CASSLDYRVAFF
v_gene: TRBV7-9
j_gene: TRBJ1-1

CDR3aa: CAGRDLGGGGELFF
v_gene: TRBV19
j_gene: TRBJ2-2

CDR3aa: CASSPIYKLGEVGVEEQYF
v_gene: TRBV18
j_gene: TRBJ2-7

CDR3aa: CASSLALGGRFNEQFF
v_gene: TRBV7-9
j_gene: TRBJ2-1

CDR3aa: CASSQGTSGGAHTQYF
v_gene: TRBV4-2
j_gene: TRBJ2-3

CDR3aa: CASSDWASSYNEQFF
v_gene: TRBV2
j_gene: TRBJ2-1

CDR3aa: CASSSGTTYTDTQYF
v_gene: TRBV28
j_gene: TRBJ2-3

CDR3aa: CAWSSQTSRIAGELFF
v_gene: TRBV30
j_gene: TRBJ2-2

CDR3aa: CASRRDRGIFLEYF
v_gene: TRBV3-1/TRBV3-2
j_gene: TRBJ2-3

CDR3aa: CASSMGQGLFVSNTEAFF
v_gene: TRBV19
j_gene: TRBJ1-1

CDR3aa: CASSHYLARGDTGELFF
v_gene: TRBV4-3
j_gene: TRBJ2-2

CDR3aa: CASSIYARKTGNTEAFF
v_gene: TRBV21-1
j_gene: TRBJ1-1

CDR3aa: CASSPPGGGRTEAFF
v_gene: TRBV6-5
j_gene: TRBJ1-1

CDR3aa: CASSPGQANYGYTF
v_gene: TRBV5-4
j_gene: TRBJ1-2

CDR3aa: CASSPISGRTYEQYF
v_gene: TRBV18
j_gene: TRBJ2-7

CDR3aa: CASSQAEGQLHF
v_gene: TRBV4-1
j_gene: TRBJ1-6

CDR3aa: CASSYSIGKTIAWETQYF
v_gene: TRBV6-2/TRBV6-3
j_gene: TRBJ2-5

CDR3aa: CSASSRDEQFF
v_gene: TRBV20-1
j_gene: TRBJ2-1

CDR3aa: CASSVQGTDTQYF
v_gene: TRBV9
j_gene: TRBJ2-3

CDR3aa: CATSDPGSPGLAGGNEQFF
v_gene: TRBV24-1
j_gene: TRBJ2-1

CDR3aa: CASQRDLPDTQYF
v_gene: TRBV11-1
j_gene: TRBJ2-3

CDR3aa: CASRVSGGKETQYF
v_gene: TRBV27
j_gene: TRBJ2-5

CDR3aa: CASSVGGTGYYEQYF
v_gene: TRBV9
j_gene: TRBJ2-7

CDR3aa: CASSAGLPGPTDTQYF
v_gene: TRBV5-1
j_gene: TRBJ2-3

CDR3aa: CASSIGDSINEQFF
v_gene: TRBV19
j_gene: TRBJ2-1

CDR3aa: CASSFVGTSTYEQYF
v_gene: TRBV27
j_gene: TRBJ2-7

CDR3aa: CASSLPQGAIVRETQYF
v_gene: TRBV28
j_gene: TRBJ2-5

CDR3aa: CASSPTGETQYF
v_gene: TRBV18
j_gene: TRBJ2-5

CDR3aa: CASSLVGNSGNTIYF
v_gene: TRBV5-5
j_gene: TRBJ1-3

CDR3aa: CASSQASGGEDTQYF
v_gene: TRBV4-1
j_gene: TRBJ2-3

CDR3aa: CASSPDLQETQYF
v_gene: TRBV27
j_gene: TRBJ2-5

CDR3aa: CASSIGQAKQYF
v_gene: TRBV11-2
j_gene: TRBJ2-7

CDR3aa: CASSLQGAGDTQYF
v_gene: TRBV19
j_gene: TRBJ2-3

CDR3aa: CATRTSGSNEQFF
v_gene: TRBV7-9
j_gene: TRBJ2-1

CDR3aa: CASSLGPGLAHNEQFF
v_gene: TRBV7-9
j_gene: TRBJ2-1

CDR3aa: CASSIGGDPLYEQYF
v_gene: TRBV19
j_gene: TRBJ2-7

CDR3aa: CASSLSGKGFRYF
v_gene: TRBV27
j_gene: TRBJ2-4

CDR3aa: CASSSGQGTGELFF
v_gene: TRBV7-3
j_gene: TRBJ2-2

CDR3aa: CASSGTYLSTDTQYF
v_gene: TRBV7-2
j_gene: TRBJ2-3

CDR3aa: CATSDDNGQLNGYTF
v_gene: TRBV24-1
j_gene: TRBJ1-2

CDR3aa: CAIRLAGTDTQYF
v_gene: TRBV10-3
j_gene: TRBJ2-3

CDR3aa: CATGGDTYNEQFF
v_gene: TRBV24-1
j_gene: TRBJ2-1

CDR3aa: CASSLLAYEQYF
v_gene: TRBV7-2
j_gene: TRBJ2-7

CDR3aa: CASSQQTGGNEQFF
v_gene: TRBV18
j_gene: TRBJ2-1

CDR3aa: CASGLSSYNEQFF
v_gene: TRBV28
j_gene: TRBJ2-1

CDR3aa: CAISEGGNEQYF
v_gene: TRBV10-3
j_gene: TRBJ2-7

CDR3aa: CASSLTLVSEQYF
v_gene: TRBV11-2
j_gene: TRBJ2-7